These 25 T cell receptor beta chains originate from one sample sequenced in a study of T cells after yellow fever vaccination (dated by TCRdb to about 2019). Reading the label with the study, this specimen's treatment or condition is: live attenuated yellow fever vaccine strain. Libraries were constructed by 5' RACE. TCRdb names Illumina HiSeq 2500 as the instrument used. The raw public reads went through TCRdb reprocessing: fastp at Q25, MiXCR clone calling, in-frame beta chains kept. Entries that share a CDR3 protein sequence are merged under the most common genes and DNA. The sample profile shows about 580,000 distinct CDR3 sequences; less than 20% of them were found once. The top ten constitute 15% to 20% of the sample. The source was PBMCs, collected more than 4 days after the first yellow fever vaccination. Receptors were obtained from a man aged 18 to 35 who received the YFV17D yellow fever vaccine.

The gene calls are TRBV3-1 and TRBJ1-3; D gene uncertain. The V end lost 10 bases, the J end lost 0 bases, and 10 bases lay between the germline ends. Germline lookup yields CDR1 LGHDT and CDR2 YNNKEL (reference sequence). The CDR3 contains 13 residues. The CDR3 DNA reads as TGTGCCATCGGGCGGTCCTCTGGAAACACCATATATTTT. Protein product: CAIGRSSGNTIYF.

The CDR3 DNA reads TGCAGCGTTGACGGGTCGCAGACCCAGTACTTC. Its protein product is CSVDGSQTQYF. The chain has TRBV29-1 and TRBJ2-5; D not resolved. The germline gives CDR1 SQVTM, CDR2 ANQGSEA. The ends were cut back, 3 bases at V and 6 bases at J, with 8 bases in the middle. This CDR3 has 11 residues.

In its sample, this clonotype was seen a few times. V gene TRBV7-9 combines with J gene TRBJ2-1; D ambiguous. This CDR3 contains 16 residues. V gave up 5 bases and J gave up 4 bases, with 18 bases separating them. From germline, CDR1 is SEHNR and CDR2 FQNEAQ (reference sequence). The chain's CDR3 is CASSDPRTSVYNEQFF. The DNA for the CDR3 is TGTGCCAGCAGCGACCCCCGGACGTCGGTATACAATGAGCAGTTCTTC.

This clonotype turned up a few times. The V gene is TRBV5-5, the J gene TRBJ2-7; TRBD1 matches 9 bases. Germline V gives CDR1 SGHKS, CDR2 YYEKEE (reference sequence). V shed 3 bases, J shed 5 bases, and the junction held 9 bases outside the gene matches. This CDR3 region has 15 residues. This chain's CDR3 is CASSYPTGGLNEQYF. The CDR3 nucleotides are TGTGCCAGCAGCTACCCTACAGGGGGCTTGAACGAGCAGTACTTC.

The V call is TRBV28, the J call TRBJ2-5; D is undetermined. Germline lookup yields CDR1 MDHEN and CDR2 SYDVKM. Trimming stripped 2 bases from V and 7 bases from J, with 11 bases between. This CDR3 is built from 13 residues. The CDR3 region is CASSLEFSGTQYF. CDR3 in DNA: TGTGCCAGCAGTTTAGAGTTTTCGGGGACCCAGTACTTC.

This clonotype was counted only a few times. The J gene is TRBJ2-3, the V gene TRBV4-3, with 8 bases matching TRBD1. V shed 7 bases, J shed 4 bases, and the junction held 7 bases outside the gene matches. This CDR3 is built from 14 residues. Germline CDR1 and CDR2: LGHNA and YSLEER. The CDR3 nucleotides are TGCGCCAGCACACAGGGGGTAGTATCAGATACGCAGTATTTT. This translates into CASTQGVVSDTQYF.

The CDR3: CASSQGLGGIQYF. CDR3 DNA sequence: TGTGCCAGCAGCCAGGGCTTGGGGGGAATTCAGTACTTC. The chain combines TRBV14 with TRBJ2-4; D is perhaps TRBD2 (6 bases). The CDR3 covers 13 residues. Germline loops: CDR1 SGHDN, CDR2 FVKESK. Deletions cut 3 bases from V and 10 bases from J, with 13 bases between.

This clonotype turned up a few times. V and J are TRBV3-1 and TRBJ2-4; 11 bases fit TRBD1. The trim removed 4 bases at V and 8 bases at J, leaving 1 base unmatched. Per the germline V gene, CDR1 is LGHDT and CDR2 is YNNKEL (reference sequence). The CDR3 spans 13 residues. The CDR3 spells CASSRGQGDIQYF. The CDR3 DNA reads TGTGCCAGCAGCCGGGGACAGGGGGACATTCAGTACTTC.

This clonotype showed up just a few times. The chain employs TRBV7-2 and TRBJ2-2, with 8 nucleotides matching TRBD1. The ends lost 0 bases at V and 4 bases at J; junction bases unmatched: 7. Germline CDR1 reads SGHTA; CDR2 reads FQGNSA. CDR3 length: 17 amino acids. CDR3 protein: CASSLARQGWATGELFF. CDR3 sequence (DNA): TGTGCCAGCAGCTTAGCCCGACAGGGGTGGGCCACCGGGGAGCTGTTTTTT.

This clonotype was observed a few times. The rearrangement joins TRBV10-3 to TRBJ1-1, with D tentatively TRBD1 (6 bases). Germline assignment: CDR1 ENHRY and CDR2 SYGVKD. Trimming took off 6 bases at V and 8 bases at J, with 10 bases between the two ends. CDR3 length: 11 amino acids. The CDR3 loop reads CAIRGTQEAFF. The CDR3 DNA follows: TGTGCCATCAGAGGGACACAAGAAGCTTTCTTT.

This clonotype was observed a handful of times. The chain recombines TRBV24-1 with TRBJ2-2; D is undetermined. V lost 7 bases and J 1 base, leaving 3 bases between the germline ends. CDR3 length: 12 residues. CDR1 KGHDR and CDR2 SFDVKD come from the germline V gene. CDR3 sequence: CATSLNTGELFF. DNA of the CDR3: TGTGCCACCAGCCTGAACACCGGGGAGCTGTTTTTT.

This clonotype was observed a few times. The chain uses TRBV7-9 and TRBJ1-1; D gene unclear. Per the germline V gene, CDR1 is SEHNR and CDR2 is FQNEAQ (reference sequence). The CDR3 is 9 amino acids. CDR3 in amino acids: CPWLTEAFF. The CDR3 DNA is TGTCCCTGGCTGACTGAAGCTTTCTTT.

This clonotype occurred a few times. The chain uses TRBV5-1 and TRBJ2-5; 13 nucleotides match TRBD2. Germline trimming cut 2 bases from V and 5 bases from J; bases unmatched to any gene: 6. This CDR3 region has 16 residues. Germline V gene sequence: CDR1 SGHRS, CDR2 YFSETQ. CDR3 DNA sequence: TGCGCCAGCAGCTTCGGACTAGCGGGGGCCGGGGAGACCCAGTACTTC. This translates into CASSFGLAGAGETQYF. Together with reference TRBV5-1 and TRBJ2-5, the CDR3 gives the full variable domain: KAGVTQTPRYLIKTRGQQVTLSCSPISGHRSVSWYQQTPGQGLQFLFEYFSETQRNKGNFPGRFSGRQFSNSRSEMNVSTLELGDSALYLCASSFGLAGAGETQYFGPGTRLLVL.

The J gene is TRBJ1-6, the V gene TRBV5-1; TRBD1 might be the D (6 bases). The CDR3 is 16 amino acids. Looked up from germline, CDR1 is SGHRS and CDR2 is YFSETQ. V was pared by 4 bases and J by 1 base, with 12 bases between. The CDR3 coding sequence is TGCGCCAGCAGCATACAGGGAGTGTCCTATAATTCACCCCTCCACTTT. It encodes CASSIQGVSYNSPLHF.

This chain connects TRBV5-1 to TRBJ1-1; D not certain. The CDR3 runs 14 residues. Trimming took off 2 bases at V and 1 base at J, with 9 bases between the two ends. CDR1 is SGHRS, CDR2 YFSETQ, per germline. The CDR3 nucleotides are TGCGCCAGCAGCTTCTCTGGACGGAACACTGAAGCTTTCTTT. As protein: CASSFSGRNTEAFF.

The V call is TRBV4-1, the J call TRBJ2-1, with 8 bases lining up with TRBD1. J lost 6 bases, V lost 2 bases, and 6 bases had no gene match. The CDR3 consists of 15 residues. Germline CDR1 is MGHRA and CDR2 is YSYEKL. Here the CDR3 DNA reads TGCGCCAGCAGCCAATTCTGGACAGGGAGCAATGAGCAGTTCTTC. This sequence encodes CASSQFWTGSNEQFF.

This clonotype was seen a handful of times. The CDR3 reads CASSFYDNEQFF. CDR3 nucleotide sequence: TGTGCCAGCAGCTTTTATGACAATGAGCAGTTCTTC. V gene TRBV7-9 combines with J gene TRBJ2-1; no clear D gene. Trimming left V 3 bases short and J 5 bases short, with 5 bases between. There are 12 residues in the CDR3. CDR1 is SEHNR, CDR2 FQNEAQ, per germline (reference sequence).

V is TRBV5-1 and J is TRBJ2-7, with D tentatively TRBD1 (5 bases). From germline, CDR1 is SGHRS and CDR2 YFSETQ. The ends were cut back, 1 base at V and 6 bases at J, with 11 bases in the middle. The CDR3 consists of 13 residues. CDR3 DNA: TGCGCCAGCAGCTTGCGGCAGGGTGGCGAGCAGTACGTC. Its protein product is CASSLRQGGEQYV.

This clonotype has more than one count but fewer than ten. CDR3 sequence (DNA): TGTGCCATCAGTGTGTCCACGGAAACGGGCTACACCTTC. Amino acid sequence: CAISVSTETGYTF. The chain joins TRBV10-3 to TRBJ1-2; D unclear. V was trimmed by 4 bases and J by 8 bases, leaving 14 bases between them. CDR3 size: 13 residues. Germline V gene data show CDR1 as ENHRY and CDR2 as SYGVKD.

The gene calls are TRBV27 and TRBJ2-1, with 7 bases that match TRBD1. Per the germline V gene, CDR1 is MNHEY and CDR2 is SMNVEV (reference sequence). The junction had 5 bases not matched to a gene; V was cut back by 3 bases and J by 9 bases. The CDR3 contains 13 residues. CDR3 nucleotides: TGTGCCAGCAGTTTTTACAGGGGCTTTGAGCAGTTCTTC. It encodes CASSFYRGFEQFF.

V is TRBV4-3 and J is TRBJ1-6; D unclear. V dropped 0 bases and J dropped 0 bases, with 9 bases sitting between them. Germline V gives CDR1 LGHNA, CDR2 YSLEER. The CDR3 extends over 17 amino acids. CDR3 loop: CASSQDHRSSYNSPLHF. The CDR3 DNA is TGCGCCAGCAGCCAAGATCACCGGAGCTCCTATAATTCACCCCTCCACTTT.

In its sample, this clonotype was seen many times. The chain has TRBV4-3 and TRBJ2-3; 12 bases are a match to TRBD2. Germline V gene sequence: CDR1 LGHNA, CDR2 YSLEER. This CDR3 spans 16 amino acids. V lost 1 base to trimming and J lost 9 bases; unmatched junction nucleotides: 8. The CDR3 sequence: CASSQVWLAGGPTQYF. The CDR3 DNA reads TGCGCCAGCAGCCAAGTCTGGCTAGCGGGGGGGCCAACGCAGTATTTT.

This clonotype has at least ten counts. The chain has TRBV28 and TRBJ2-1; a weak D match, TRBD1 (5 bases). V was clipped by 6 bases and J by 8 bases, with 11 bases between them. The CDR3 totals 12 residues. Germline CDR1 is MDHEN and CDR2 is SYDVKM. CDR3 coding DNA: TGTGCCAGCAGCTTAAGGGGATATGAGCAGTTCTTC. This translates into CASSLRGYEQFF.

The chain carries TRBV7-9 and TRBJ2-3; the match to TRBD1 covers 7 bases. CDR1 and CDR2 (germline): SEHNR, FQNEAQ (reference sequence). This CDR3 is 16 amino acids long. The V and J ends lost 3 bases and 5 bases, in that order; junction bases with no gene match: 11. CDR3 residues: CASSFYFIRQGDTQYF. The CDR3 DNA reads as TGTGCCAGCAGCTTTTACTTTATTCGACAGGGAGATACGCAGTATTTT.

The chain joins TRBV20-1 to TRBJ1-2; 8 nucleotides match TRBD1. Germline assignment: CDR1 DFQATT and CDR2 SNEGSKA (reference sequence). V was pared by 5 bases and J by 4 bases, with 6 bases of the junction left unmatched. The CDR3 runs 13 residues. The CDR3 DNA sequence: TGCAGTGCTCCAGGGGGCATGGGCTATGGCTACACCTTC. It translates to CSAPGGMGYGYTF.